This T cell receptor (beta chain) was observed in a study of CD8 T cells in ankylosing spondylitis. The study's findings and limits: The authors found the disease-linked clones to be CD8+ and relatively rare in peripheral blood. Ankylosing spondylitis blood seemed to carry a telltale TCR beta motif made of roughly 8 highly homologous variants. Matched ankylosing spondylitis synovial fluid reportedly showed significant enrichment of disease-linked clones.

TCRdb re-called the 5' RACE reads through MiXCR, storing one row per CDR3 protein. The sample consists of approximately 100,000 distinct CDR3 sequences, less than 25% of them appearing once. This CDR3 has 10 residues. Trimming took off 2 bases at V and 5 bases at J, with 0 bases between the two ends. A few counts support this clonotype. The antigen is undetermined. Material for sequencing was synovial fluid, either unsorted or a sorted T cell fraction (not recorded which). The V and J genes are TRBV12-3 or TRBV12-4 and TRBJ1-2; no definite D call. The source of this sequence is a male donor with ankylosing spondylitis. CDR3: CASSLYGYTF. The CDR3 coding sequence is TGTGCCAGCAGTTTATATGGCTACACCTTC.